This T cell receptor (beta chain) was obtained from a study of blood T cell repertoires in COVID-19. The V segment lost 4 bases and the J segment 5 bases; nucleotides outside the gene matches: 7. Germline V lookup: CDR1 LNHDA, CDR2 SQIVND (reference sequence). CDR3 length: 15 amino acids. Sequencing was performed with immunoSEQ multiplex PCR; in TCRdb, only in-frame clones are kept and a portion is missing. The data contain some 170,000 clones, 82% of them singletons. The clonotype was recovered from a woman between 70 and 85 years old with acute or convalescent COVID-19. J is TRBJ1-1 and V is TRBV19, with 10 bases matching TRBD1. Sample: peripheral blood. The CDR3 spells CASSRDRGPSTEAFF. The CDR3 region has the DNA TGTGCCAGTAGTAGGGACAGGGGCCCTTCGACTGAAGCTTTCTTT.